These T cell receptor beta chains were read from a single sample in a study of T cells in Graves' hyperthyroidism and ophthalmopathy. In TCRdb, the multiplex PCR reads were re-called with MiXCR into one record per CDR3 protein. The sample lists around 390,000 distinct CDR3 sequences, more than 12% occurring once. The sample comprised blood. The receptors were gathered from a woman in her twenties or thirties with Graves' ophthalmopathy. CDR3s include the opening cysteine and the closing phenylalanine or tryptophan. The D gene is left open where the match is weak. A clone size is listed for some rows: how often the clone was seen (once, few, many), or a class if it is expanded.

j_gene: TRBJ2-7; v_gene: TRBV5-1; abundance: many; d_gene: .; CDR3nt: TGCGCCAGCAGCTTGGCAGGACCACAGCAGGGGTACGAGCAGTACTTC; CDR3aa: CASSLAGPQQGYEQYF
j_gene: TRBJ1-1; v_gene: TRBV7-9; abundance: many; d_gene: .; CDR3nt: TGTGCCAGCGGCAATAAGGGCAACACTGAAGCTTTCTTT; CDR3aa: CASGNKGNTEAFF
j_gene: TRBJ1-1; v_gene: TRBV20-1; abundance: many; d_gene: TRBD1; CDR3nt: TGCAGTGCTAGGAAAACGACAGGGGGCCGGAGCACTGAAGCTTTCTTT; CDR3aa: CSARKTTGGRSTEAFF
j_gene: TRBJ1-4; v_gene: TRBV28; abundance: .; d_gene: TRBD1; CDR3nt: TGTGCCAGCAGTGCACAGGGGGATGAAATACTGTTTTTT; CDR3aa: CASSAQGDEILFF
j_gene: TRBJ2-1; v_gene: TRBV9; abundance: .; d_gene: .; CDR3nt: TGTGCCAGCTCGGCGGGCCGGAATGAGCAGTTCTTC; CDR3aa: CASSAGRNEQFF
j_gene: TRBJ1-4; v_gene: TRBV20-1; abundance: many; d_gene: TRBD1; CDR3nt: TGCAGTGCTAGGCCCCGAAGACAGGGTGGAGAAAAACTGTTTTTT; CDR3aa: CSARPRRQGGEKLFF
j_gene: TRBJ2-5; v_gene: TRBV5-1; abundance: many; d_gene: .; CDR3nt: TGCGCCAGCAGCTGGGGGATAACCGGACACCAAGAGACCCAGTACTTC; CDR3aa: CASSWGITGHQETQYF
j_gene: TRBJ2-5; v_gene: TRBV7-6; abundance: many; d_gene: TRBD2; CDR3nt: TGTGCCAGCAGCCTCCTAGCGGGGGCACCAGAGACCCAGTACTTC; CDR3aa: CASSLLAGAPETQYF
j_gene: TRBJ2-3; v_gene: TRBV24-1; abundance: many; d_gene: .; CDR3nt: TGTGCCACCAGTGATAGACAGCCAGCTAGCACAGATACGCAGTATTTT; CDR3aa: CATSDRQPASTDTQYF
j_gene: TRBJ2-1; v_gene: TRBV11-2; abundance: many; d_gene: .; CDR3nt: TGTGCCAGCAGCCCAACAGGGAGCTCCTACAATGAGCAGTTCTTC; CDR3aa: CASSPTGSSYNEQFF
j_gene: TRBJ1-1; v_gene: TRBV11-2; abundance: many; d_gene: .; CDR3nt: TGTGCCAGCAGCTTAGCCCCGGCTGAAGCTTTCTTT; CDR3aa: CASSLAPAEAFF
j_gene: TRBJ2-1; v_gene: TRBV6-5; abundance: .; d_gene: TRBD1; CDR3nt: TGTGCCAGCAGGGAGGGACAGGTGGGAACCAATGAGCAGTTCTTC; CDR3aa: CASREGQVGTNEQFF
j_gene: TRBJ2-3; v_gene: TRBV5-6; abundance: .; d_gene: .; CDR3nt: TGTGCCAGCAGCTCGGACACCTCAGACACGCAGTATTTT; CDR3aa: CASSSDTSDTQYF
j_gene: TRBJ1-1; v_gene: TRBV14; abundance: .; d_gene: .; CDR3nt: TGTGCCAGCAGCCGGACAGACAAACGTGGTGGAGACACTGAAGCTTTCTTT; CDR3aa: CASSRTDKRGGDTEAFF
j_gene: TRBJ1-6; v_gene: TRBV20-1; abundance: few; d_gene: TRBD1; CDR3nt: TGCAGTGCCAAGGGACAGGGGGATTCACCCCTCCACTTT; CDR3aa: CSAKGQGDSPLHF
j_gene: TRBJ1-2; v_gene: TRBV6-1; abundance: many; d_gene: TRBD1; CDR3nt: TGTGCCGCGGCTAAGCCAGGGGGCCGTGGCTACACCTTC; CDR3aa: CAAAKPGGRGYTF
j_gene: TRBJ1-4; v_gene: TRBV11-2; abundance: many; d_gene: TRBD1; CDR3nt: TGTGCCAGCAGCTGGCAAGACAGGGCAACTAATGAAAAACTGTTTTTT; CDR3aa: CASSWQDRATNEKLFF
j_gene: TRBJ2-1; v_gene: TRBV2; abundance: .; d_gene: .; CDR3nt: TGTGCCAGCAGTGCTGGAGGGACCTCCTACAATGAGCAGTTCTTC; CDR3aa: CASSAGGTSYNEQFF
j_gene: TRBJ2-1; v_gene: TRBV7-8; abundance: many; d_gene: TRBD2; CDR3nt: TGTGCCAGCAGCTTATCAATTAGCGGGGGCGATGAGCAGTTCTTC; CDR3aa: CASSLSISGGDEQFF
j_gene: TRBJ2-5; v_gene: TRBV25-1; abundance: few; d_gene: .; CDR3nt: TGTGCCAGGAGCGGGTTGGAGGAGACCCAGTACTTC; CDR3aa: CARSGLEETQYF
j_gene: TRBJ2-5; v_gene: TRBV5-4; abundance: .; d_gene: .; CDR3nt: TGTGCCAGCAGCTTGATGAGTGGGACACAAGAGACCCAGTACTTC; CDR3aa: CASSLMSGTQETQYF
j_gene: TRBJ2-7; v_gene: TRBV2; abundance: many; d_gene: .; CDR3nt: TGTGCCAGCAGCGGAATTACTCGAACCTACGAGCAGTACTTC; CDR3aa: CASSGITRTYEQYF
j_gene: TRBJ1-2; v_gene: TRBV27; abundance: many; d_gene: .; CDR3nt: TGTGCCAGCAGTTTATACAGTAACTATGGCTACACCTTC; CDR3aa: CASSLYSNYGYTF
j_gene: TRBJ2-3; v_gene: TRBV24-1; abundance: .; d_gene: .; CDR3nt: TGTGCCACCAGTGATTTTAGGTCAGATACGCAGTATTTT; CDR3aa: CATSDFRSDTQYF
j_gene: TRBJ2-2; v_gene: TRBV6-1; abundance: .; d_gene: TRBD1; CDR3nt: TGTGCCAGCATCAGGACAGGGGTAGCCGGGGAGCTGTTTTTT; CDR3aa: CASIRTGVAGELFF
j_gene: TRBJ1-5; v_gene: TRBV9; abundance: .; d_gene: .; CDR3nt: TGTGCCAGCAGCGTAGGACATCTTAGCAATCAGCCCCAGCATTTT; CDR3aa: CASSVGHLSNQPQHF
j_gene: TRBJ1-2; v_gene: TRBV2; abundance: many; d_gene: .; CDR3nt: TGTGCCAGTCGGGGGCACGGCTACACCTTC; CDR3aa: CASRGHGYTF